This T cell receptor beta chain originates from a study of T cells in Graves' hyperthyroidism and ophthalmopathy. Concerning this clonotype: Its antigen is unidentified. This may be a read error: a much more frequent sequence differs by one nucleotide.

Findings of the study overall: A 13 V-J model separated ophthalmopathy from stable hyperthyroidism.

Uncontrolled infection, other autoimmune disease, pregnancy or lactation disqualified patients from enrolment. Authors of the study amplified TCR beta CDR3 regions from RNA transcripts. RT-PCR in the first round (using the HTBI primer set) targeted the TCR CDR3. TCRdb passed the multiplex PCR reads through MiXCR, listing each CDR3 protein once. Among over 350,000 distinct CDR3 sequences listed, about 15% were seen once. The sequenced sample was blood. The clonotype originates from a man younger than 35 with Graves' ophthalmopathy.

Here the CDR3 DNA reads TGCAGTGCTGGGGACAGGGGGATGACAGATACGCAGTATTTT. This gives the protein CSAGDRGMTDTQYF. V gene TRBV20-1 combines with J gene TRBJ2-3; 11 bases are a match to TRBD1. The germline V gene encodes CDR1 DFQATT and CDR2 SNEGSKA (reference sequence). The trim removed 5 bases at V and 3 bases at J, leaving 4 bases unmatched. The CDR3 is 14 amino acids.